The 28 T cell receptor beta chains presented below share a single source sample, sequenced in a study of human T cells and chemical hapten exposure. TCRdb itself ran the RACE reads through MiXCR, one entry per CDR3 protein. Here the sample spans tens of thousands of distinct CDR3 sequences, around 9.3% being singletons. The time point is: patch test 2, 6 weeks after DPC sensitization. Treatment meaning: therapeutic diphenylcyclopropenone sensitization with weekly scalp DPC. The sequenced sample was whole blood, obtained in connection with sensitization to the hapten diphenylcyclopropenone (DPC). These receptor sequences come from a woman between 45 and 65 years old with alopecia areata. Some clones in this sample may be carry-over from other donors' samples.

The chain joins TRBV28 to TRBJ2-5, with 11 positions matching TRBD2. The CDR3 loop spans 20 amino acids. Trimming removed 4 bases from V and 2 bases from J; junction bases left unmatched: 18. Germline V gene sequence: CDR1 MDHEN, CDR2 SYDVKM. The CDR3 loop reads CASSSKTWYKTSGDQETQYF. In nucleotides, the CDR3 is TGTGCCAGCAGTTCAAAGACCTGGTACAAGACTAGCGGGGATCAAGAGACCCAGTACTTC.

This clonotype occurred many times. This rearrangement joins TRBV5-1 to TRBJ2-5; D is perhaps TRBD1 (6 bases). The CDR3 spans 15 residues. Germline CDR1 is SGHRS and CDR2 is YFSETQ. Trimming took 4 bases from V and 4 from J, leaving 17 bases between them. CDR3 protein: CASSQGHLGPETQYF. CDR3 nucleotide sequence: TGCGCCAGCAGCCAGGGACACTTGGGGCCAGAGACCCAGTACTTC.

A few counts support this clonotype. The chain combines TRBV5-5 with TRBJ2-7, with 9 positions matching TRBD2. CDR1 and CDR2 from the germline V gene are SGHKS and YYEKEE (reference sequence). V gave up 0 bases and J gave up 3 bases; unmatched junction bases: 1. This CDR3 spans 14 amino acids. The CDR3 nucleotides are TGTGCCAGCAGCTTGGGCGGGAGGGACTACGAGCAGTACTTC. This sequence encodes CASSLGGRDYEQYF. Based on the CDR3 plus reference TRBV5-5 and TRBJ2-7, the full variable domain is DAGVTQSPTHLIKTRGQQVTLRCSPISGHKSVSWYQQVLGQGPQFIFQYYEKEERGRGNFPDRFSARQFPNYSSELNVNALLLGDSALYLCASSLGGRDYEQYFGPGTRLTVT.

This clonotype showed up many times. V gene TRBV5-6 combines with J gene TRBJ2-3, with no clear D. CDR3 length equals 12 residues. The germline CDR1 and CDR2 sequences are SGHDT and YYEEEE. Between the trimmed V and J ends, which lost 4 bases and 4 bases, there was a span of 7 bases. Here the CDR3 reads CASSTTSDTQYF. CDR3 DNA: TGTGCCAGCAGCACTACTTCAGATACGCAGTATTTT.

The chain uses TRBV19 and TRBJ2-1, with 12 bases fitting TRBD2. The germline gives CDR1 LNHDA, CDR2 SQIVND (reference sequence). This CDR3 has 15 residues. The V and J ends lost 6 bases and 6 bases, in that order; junction bases with no gene match: 6. The CDR3 here is CASSPSGRAGNEQFF. The CDR3 nucleotides are TGTGCCAGTAGCCCTAGCGGGAGGGCCGGCAATGAGCAGTTCTTC. Full variable domain (outside the CDR3, taken from reference TRBV19 and TRBJ2-1): DGGITQSPKYLFRKEGQNVTLSCEQNLNHDAMYWYRQDPGQGLRLIYYSQIVNDFQKGDIAEGYSVSREKKESFPLTVTSAQKNPTAFYLCASSPSGRAGNEQFFGPGTRLTVL.

Ten or more counts support this clonotype. This sequence joins TRBV4-2 and TRBJ2-5; no clear D. Trimming took 4 bases from V and 3 from J, leaving 9 bases between them. The CDR3 length is 13 residues. Germline values: CDR1 LGHNA, CDR2 YNFKEQ. This CDR3 is CASSLSEEETQYF. CDR3 DNA sequence: TGTGCCAGCAGCCTAAGTGAGGAAGAGACCCAGTACTTC.

Points on this clonotype: A much larger clone differs from this one at a single base, so this may be a read error. The chain recombines TRBV11-2 with TRBJ1-2; D is uncertain. The CDR3 contains 13 residues. CDR1 is SGHAT and CDR2 is FQNNGV in the germline V gene. Here the CDR3 DNA reads TGTGCCGGCAGCTCGGAGACGGGCTATGGCTACACCTTC. Amino acid sequence: CAGSSETGYGYTF. Supplemented by reference TRBV11-2 and TRBJ1-2, the full variable domain reads EAGVAQSPRYKIIEKRQSVAFWCNPISGHATLYWYQQILGQGPKLLIQFQNNGVVDDSQLPKDRFSAERLKGVDSTLKIQPAKLEDSAVYLCAGSSETGYGYTFGSGTRLTVV.

The chain is built from TRBV7-2 and TRBJ1-1; D unclear. The germline V gene has CDR1 SGHTA and CDR2 FQGNSA. The CDR3 spans 9 residues. The V end lost 2 bases, the J end lost 11 bases, and 3 bases lay between the germline ends. The CDR3 region has the DNA TGTGCCAGCAGCTTAAATGCTTTCTTT. Its protein is CASSLNAFF.

The rearrangement links TRBV18 to TRBJ2-3, with D tentatively TRBD2 (5 bases). Trimming pared 2 bases from V and 4 bases from J, leaving 13 bases between. The CDR3 spans 15 residues. The germline CDR1 and CDR2 sequences are KGHSH and LQKENI. CDR3 sequence reads: CASSPSEGGADTQYF. In DNA form, the CDR3 reads TGTGCCAGCTCACCATCTGAGGGCGGAGCAGATACGCAGTATTTT.

This clonotype was counted at least ten times. The V and J genes are TRBV11-3 and TRBJ2-3; tentative D call: TRBD1 (6 bases). The V gene lost 3 bases and the J gene lost 5 bases, with 12 bases spanning the gap. This CDR3 has 14 residues. Germline V gene sequence: CDR1 SGHNT, CDR2 YENEEA. In DNA, the CDR3 is TGTGCCAGCAGCTTCGGACAGTCTCAAGATACGCAGTATTTT. This encodes CASSFGQSQDTQYF.

This clonotype has a handful of counts. The chain combines TRBV7-7 with TRBJ2-2; 10 bases agree with TRBD1. Trimming cost V 5 bases and J 4 bases; bases outside gene matches: 4. Germline values: CDR1 SSHAT, CDR2 FNYEAQ (reference sequence). CDR3 length: 15 residues. The CDR3 region has the DNA TGTGCCAGCAGCCAAGGACAGGGGGGCACCGGGGAGCTGTTTTTT. Residues: CASSQGQGGTGELFF.

This clonotype was picked up many times. The chain's CDR3 is CASSPGTSGRSYNEQFF. CDR3 nucleotides: TGTGCCAGCAGTCCCGGGACTAGCGGGAGATCCTACAATGAGCAGTTCTTC. The chain links TRBV12-3 or TRBV12-4 to TRBJ2-1; 14 bases line up with TRBD2. The CDR3 contains 17 residues. J was trimmed by 1 base and V by 5 bases; bases with no gene match: 4.

The V call is TRBV7-2, the J call TRBJ1-2; 8 positions agree with TRBD1. The V gene's germline CDR1 is SGHTA and CDR2 FQGNSA. This CDR3 has 14 amino acids. Trimming removed 2 bases from V and 6 bases from J; junction bases left unmatched: 5. The CDR3 loop is CASSLPGGIDGYTF. The CDR3 region has the DNA TGTGCCAGCAGCTTACCAGGGGGCATTGATGGCTACACCTTC.

This chain joins TRBV11-2 and TRBJ1-6; 7 bases agree with TRBD1. The CDR3 sequence is 15 residues long. The germline V gene encodes CDR1 SGHAT and CDR2 FQNNGV. The J segment lost 7 bases and the V segment lost 1 base, leaving 4 bases of the junction unmatched. CDR3 DNA: TGTGCCAGCAGCTTAGGGGACAGAGAGAATTCACCCCTCCACTTT. Protein sequence: CASSLGDRENSPLHF.

The V call is TRBV12-3 or TRBV12-4, the J call TRBJ2-1; TRBD2 aligns across 12 bases. The CDR3 is 17 amino acids. The V gene end was trimmed by 6 bases and the J gene end by 7 bases; junction bases not matched to a gene: 13. The CDR3 nucleotides read TGTGCCAGCAGCTCGTGGGTAACTAGCGGGAGGAAGAATGAGCAGTTCTTC. Translated, it gives CASSSWVTSGRKNEQFF.

The chain has TRBV7-9 and TRBJ1-4; D is unresolved. The germline V gene encodes CDR1 SEHNR and CDR2 FQNEAQ (reference sequence). The CDR3 loop spans 15 amino acids. The V end lost 1 base, the J end lost 1 base, and 7 bases lay between the germline ends. The CDR3 bases are TGTGCCAGCAGCTTAGTCCGGGAAACTAATGAAAAACTGTTTTTT. Residues: CASSLVRETNEKLFF.

This clonotype was seen more than once but under ten times. The V gene is TRBV15, the J gene TRBJ1-4; possible D gene TRBD1, 6 bases. The CDR3 is 20 amino acids. Germline CDR1 LNHNV, CDR2 YYDKDF (reference sequence). The germline V and J ends were trimmed by 1 base and 8 bases, with 29 bases remaining between them. CDR3 sequence (DNA): TGTGCCACCAGCAGAGGACCCAACTTCCGGGACACAGTAGAGGGGGAAAAACTGTTTTTT. It translates to CATSRGPNFRDTVEGEKLFF.

The chain couples TRBV7-4 to TRBJ1-2; no clear D gene. CDR1 and CDR2 from the germline V gene are SGHVT and SQSDAQ. The CDR3 is made up of 15 amino acids. V lost 2 bases to trimming and J lost 2 bases, with 12 bases between them. The CDR3 loop reads CASSLYVGKNYGYTF. In DNA form, the CDR3 reads TGTGCCAGCAGCTTATACGTTGGCAAAAACTATGGCTACACCTTC.

This chain uses TRBV19 with TRBJ2-2; 9 nucleotides agree with TRBD2. V shed 7 bases and J 6 bases; nucleotides not matched to a gene: 6. In germline, CDR1 is LNHDA, CDR2 SQIVND (reference sequence). The CDR3 is 14 residues long. The CDR3 region has the DNA TGTGCCAGTAAGGCTAGCGGGGTAGCCGGGGAGCTGTTTTTT. Amino acids: CASKASGVAGELFF.

Points on this clonotype: A junction boundary mismatches the germline segment, possibly from a read error. The gene calls are TRBV24-1 and TRBJ2-2; 8 positions match TRBD1. Germline V gene sequence: CDR1 KGHDR, CDR2 SFDVKD. This CDR3 has 20 residues. DNA of the CDR3: TGTGCCGCCAGTGAGGCCAAGGGGACAGGACCAACCTGGAACACCGGGGAGCTGTTTTTT. This gives the protein CAASEAKGTGPTWNTGELFF.

This clonotype was found many times. The chain is built from TRBV4-1 and TRBJ1-5; TRBD1 matches 8 bases. In germline, CDR1 is MGHRA, CDR2 YSYEKL. V lost 1 base, J lost 0 bases, and 5 bases stayed unmatched. This CDR3 region has 17 residues. The CDR3 DNA reads TGCGCCAGCAGCCAAGGCTTCAGGGGGCCTAGCAATCAGCCCCAGCATTTT. As protein: CASSQGFRGPSNQPQHF.

This clonotype was observed a handful of times. The chain couples TRBV29-1 to TRBJ2-3; D not certain. Germline loops: CDR1 SQVTM, CDR2 ANQGSEA. The V end lost 4 bases, the J end lost 2 bases, and 16 bases lay between the germline ends. The CDR3 extends over 15 amino acids. The CDR3 nucleotides read TGCAGCGTTGCCGTGGGTCCCCAGTACACAGATACGCAGTATTTT. Translating it yields CSVAVGPQYTDTQYF.

This chain links TRBV7-9 with TRBJ2-1, with 10 positions matching TRBD2. The germline V gene encodes CDR1 SEHNR and CDR2 FQNEAQ (reference sequence). The CDR3 contains 17 residues. V lost 7 bases, J lost 7 bases, and 16 bases stayed unmatched. The chain's CDR3 is CASIETSGSRPKNEQFF. The CDR3 nucleotides are TGTGCCAGCATAGAGACTAGCGGGTCTCGGCCAAAAAATGAGCAGTTCTTC.

The chain couples TRBV7-2 to TRBJ2-5; D may be TRBD1 or TRBD2 (5 bases each). Per germline, CDR1 SGHTA and CDR2 FQGNSA. This CDR3 is built from 13 residues. The V end was cut by 5 bases, the J end by 3 bases, with 10 bases between. The CDR3 spells CASSRGREETQYF. CDR3 sequence (DNA): TGTGCCAGCAGCCGGGGACGGGAAGAGACCCAGTACTTC.

This clonotype has ten or more counts. The gene calls are TRBV27 and TRBJ1-6; no definite D call. The CDR3 is 15 amino acids. The ends were cut back, 4 bases at V and 2 bases at J, with 9 bases in the middle. Germline CDR1 reads MNHEY; CDR2 reads SMNVEV (reference sequence). Here the CDR3 DNA reads TGTGCCAGCAGTTACGGGATCACCTATAATTCACCCCTCCACTTT. The encoded protein is CASSYGITYNSPLHF.

CDR3 bases: TGTGCCAGCAGCTTAGGGCGGCCAGGACAGTTCTTC. Translated, it gives CASSLGRPGQFF. The chain joins TRBV11-2 to TRBJ2-1; D ambiguous. Germline V lookup: CDR1 SGHAT, CDR2 FQNNGV. The CDR3 sequence is 12 residues long. V lost 1 base, J lost 13 bases, and 11 bases lay in between.

The chain joins TRBV12-3 or TRBV12-4 to TRBJ1-1; 7 bases are a match to TRBD1. This CDR3 comprises 13 residues. The junction had 6 bases not matched to a gene; V was cut back by 6 bases and J by 5 bases. CDR3 nucleotide sequence: TGTGCCAGCAGAGAACAGGGGAGAACTGAAGCTTTCTTT. Residues: CASREQGRTEAFF.

This clonotype was detected many times. The chain is built from TRBV20-1 and TRBJ2-2, with 9 bases lining up with TRBD1. From germline, CDR1 is DFQATT and CDR2 SNEGSKA (reference sequence). The CDR3 is 15 residues long. The junction had 7 bases not matched to a gene; V was cut back by 4 bases and J by 4 bases. CDR3 sequence reads: CSATSGTGPTGELFF. For the CDR3, the DNA is TGCAGTGCTACCAGCGGGACAGGGCCCACCGGGGAGCTGTTTTTT.